This T cell receptor (beta chain) was profiled in a study of early T cells in non-severe SARS-CoV-2 infection. There are many counts of this clonotype. This CDR3 has 15 amino acids. Germline CDR1 MNHEY, CDR2 SVGEGT. V was trimmed by 1 base and J by 4 bases, leaving 11 bases between them. TCRdb processed the 5' RACE reads anew with MiXCR; each CDR3 protein has one entry. The data show roughly 80,000 distinct CDR3 sequences, over 13% seen once. Material: whole blood. This TCR derives from an adult who was a healthcare worker with PCR-confirmed SARS-CoV-2 infection or an uninfected control (not recorded which). This chain uses TRBV6-2 or TRBV6-3 with TRBJ2-1; a possible D gene is TRBD2 (5 bases). The CDR3 nucleotides are TGTGCCAGCAGTTACTTAGCGCTAGGTTACAATGAGCAGTTCTTC. It translates to CASSYLALGYNEQFF.